This TCR beta chain was sequenced for a study of shared clonotypes between healthy human individuals. Across the study: Used for every donor were three CD4 naive, three CD4 memory, two CD8 naive and one CD8 memory plate. Overall study results and limits: Sharing across a few donors was seen in 5% to 5.5% of naive CD4 clonotypes.

CD45RO-negative CD8 cells positively selected for CCR7 made up the naive population, which excluded terminally differentiated effector memory CD45RA+ cells. As to this clone: The antigen remains unidentified.

The method was immunoSEQ multiplex PCR; TCRdb's version includes in-frame clones alone and lacks a portion of them. The sample includes about 680,000 clones, about 92% of them seen just once. With 0 bases clipped from V and 4 bases from J, the junction kept 5 bases outside the gene matches. The CDR3 covers 15 residues. CDR1 MNHEY and CDR2 SVGAGI come from the germline V gene. The J gene is TRBJ1-1, the V gene TRBV6-5; 7 nucleotides agree with TRBD1. The clonotype originates from a man aged 25 to 40 in good health. The material sequenced was naive CD8+ T cells sorted from blood. The CDR3 region is CASSYSGRGFTEAFF. As DNA, the CDR3 is TGTGCCAGCAGTTACTCGGGCAGGGGGTTCACTGAAGCTTTCTTT.